This TCR beta chain was retrieved from a study of blood T cell repertoires in COVID-19. Study summary: Samples taken during acute and convalescent COVID-19 were collected in the United States, Italy and Spain.

Trimming took 2 bases from V and 4 from J, leaving 14 bases between them. Per germline, CDR1 SGHDN and CDR2 FVKESK. CDR3 size: 15 residues. This table comes from immunoSEQ multiplex PCR, and its TCRdb copy is limited to in-frame clones, with some not included. The profile shows around 370,000 clones, around 90% of them singletons. The V call is TRBV14, the J call TRBJ1-2; D may be TRBD1 (5 bases). The TCR sequence derives from a young man with active or convalescent COVID-19. Source material: peripheral blood. CDR3 in DNA: TGTGCCAGCAGCCAACAGGAGGGACGGGGCTATGGCTACACCTTC. Its protein is CASSQQEGRGYGYTF.